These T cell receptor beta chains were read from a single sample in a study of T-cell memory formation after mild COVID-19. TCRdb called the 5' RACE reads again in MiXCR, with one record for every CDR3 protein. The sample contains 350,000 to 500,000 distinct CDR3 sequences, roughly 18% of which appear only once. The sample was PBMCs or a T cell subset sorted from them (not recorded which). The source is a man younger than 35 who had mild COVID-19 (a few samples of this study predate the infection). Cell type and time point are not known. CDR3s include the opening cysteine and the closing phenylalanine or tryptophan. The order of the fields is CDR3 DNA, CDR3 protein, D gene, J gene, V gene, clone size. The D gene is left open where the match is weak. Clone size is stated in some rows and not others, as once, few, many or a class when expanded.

cdr3_nt: TGCAGTGCTAGAGCTTTATGGTTTGGCTATGGCTACACCTTC
cdr3_aa: CSARALWFGYGYTF
d_call: .
j_call: TRBJ1-2
v_call: TRBV20-1
clone_size: many

cdr3_nt: TGCAGCGTTGAGGTCACGAACACCGGGGAGCTGTTTTTT
cdr3_aa: CSVEVTNTGELFF
d_call: .
j_call: TRBJ2-2
v_call: TRBV29-1
clone_size: few

cdr3_nt: TGTGCCAGCAGCTTAGGGCTAGCGGGGGAGAGGAATGAGCAGTTCTTC
cdr3_aa: CASSLGLAGERNEQFF
d_call: TRBD2
j_call: TRBJ2-1
v_call: TRBV7-9
clone_size: few

cdr3_nt: TGTGCCAGCAGCTCAGGACATCAAGAGACCCAGTACTTC
cdr3_aa: CASSSGHQETQYF
d_call: .
j_call: TRBJ2-5
v_call: TRBV5-6
clone_size: many

cdr3_nt: TGCGCCAGCATTGGACTAGCGGGGGAAGATACGCAGTATTTT
cdr3_aa: CASIGLAGEDTQYF
d_call: TRBD2
j_call: TRBJ2-3
v_call: TRBV5-1
clone_size: few

cdr3_nt: TGTGCCAGCAGTCTAATAACAGGGGGAAACACCGGGGAGCTGTTTTTT
cdr3_aa: CASSLITGGNTGELFF
d_call: TRBD1
j_call: TRBJ2-2
v_call: TRBV5-5
clone_size: .

cdr3_nt: TGTGCCAGCGTAGCAGGAGGTTTCAACTATGGCTACACCTTC
cdr3_aa: CASVAGGFNYGYTF
d_call: .
j_call: TRBJ1-2
v_call: TRBV7-9
clone_size: .

cdr3_nt: TGCGCCAGCAGCCAAGGTCGATTTGGTGGTCTCAATACGCAGTATTTT
cdr3_aa: CASSQGRFGGLNTQYF
d_call: .
j_call: TRBJ2-3
v_call: TRBV4-3
clone_size: few

cdr3_nt: TGCAGTGCTAGTCCCCCTGACAGGGCATCTAACTATGGATACACCTTC
cdr3_aa: CSASPPDRASNYGYTF
d_call: TRBD1
j_call: TRBJ1-2
v_call: TRBV20-1
clone_size: .

cdr3_nt: TGTGCCAGCAGTGGAGAACAGGGGAACTATGGCTACACCTTC
cdr3_aa: CASSGEQGNYGYTF
d_call: TRBD1
j_call: TRBJ1-2
v_call: TRBV27
clone_size: many

cdr3_nt: TGCAGTGCTAGGGATTCACCCACAGATACGCAGTATTTT
cdr3_aa: CSARDSPTDTQYF
d_call: .
j_call: TRBJ2-3
v_call: TRBV20-1
clone_size: .

cdr3_nt: TGTGCCAGCAGCGTAGGAGGCTTGGGGAACACTGAAGCTTTCTTT
cdr3_aa: CASSVGGLGNTEAFF
d_call: .
j_call: TRBJ1-1
v_call: TRBV9
clone_size: .

cdr3_nt: TGCAGTGCTAGACAACCGTCAAACACTGAAGCTTTCTTT
cdr3_aa: CSARQPSNTEAFF
d_call: .
j_call: TRBJ1-1
v_call: TRBV20-1
clone_size: few

cdr3_nt: TGTGCCAGCTCCGTGAATCAGGGGCAATTAACTCAGCCCCAGCATTTT
cdr3_aa: CASSVNQGQLTQPQHF
d_call: .
j_call: TRBJ1-5
v_call: TRBV12-3/TRBV12-4
clone_size: few

cdr3_nt: TGTGCCAGCAGCCAAACCCAATCCCTGGGCTATGGCTACACCTTC
cdr3_aa: CASSQTQSLGYGYTF
d_call: .
j_call: TRBJ1-2
v_call: TRBV27
clone_size: .

cdr3_nt: TGTGCCAGCAGCTTACGTTCGGGACAGGTTGACAATGAGCAGTTCTTC
cdr3_aa: CASSLRSGQVDNEQFF
d_call: TRBD1
j_call: TRBJ2-1
v_call: TRBV7-3
clone_size: .